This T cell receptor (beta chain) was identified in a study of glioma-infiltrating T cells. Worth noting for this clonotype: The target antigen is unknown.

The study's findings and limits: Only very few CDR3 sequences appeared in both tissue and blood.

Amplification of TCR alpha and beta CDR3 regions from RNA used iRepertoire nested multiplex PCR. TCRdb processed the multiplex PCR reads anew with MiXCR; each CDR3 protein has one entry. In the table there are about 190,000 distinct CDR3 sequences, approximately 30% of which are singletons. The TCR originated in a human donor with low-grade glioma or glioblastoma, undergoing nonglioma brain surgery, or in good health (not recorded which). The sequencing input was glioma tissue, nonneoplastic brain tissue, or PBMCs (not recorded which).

The CDR3 nucleotides are TGTGCCAGCAGCCCCGCGGACAGGGGCACTGAAGCTTTCTTT. This encodes CASSPADRGTEAFF. The chain recombines TRBV5-5 with TRBJ1-1; 9 positions agree with TRBD1. The CDR3 spans 14 residues. With V trimmed by 4 bases and J by 4 bases, 5 bases remained unmatched. Germline lookup yields CDR1 SGHKS and CDR2 YYEKEE (reference sequence).